The rows below give T cell receptor beta chains drawn from one sample of a study of blood T cell repertoires in COVID-19. Method: immunoSEQ multiplex PCR; TCRdb's copy keeps in-frame clones and lacks some. The sample yields some 280,000 clones, 70% to 90% seen once. The sequencing sample was made of peripheral blood. The receptor source for this set is a young woman with active or convalescent COVID-19. CDR3s include the opening cysteine and the closing phenylalanine or tryptophan. D genes are given only for firm matches. Not all rows give a size; the values are once, few, many and, for expanded clones, a class.

d_call clone_size j_call v_call cdr3_nt cdr3_aa
- - TRBJ1-1 TRBV28 TGTGCCAGCAGTTCTCCCGGGGGGACTGAAGCTTTCTTT CASSSPGGTEAFF
- - TRBJ1-6 TRBV18 TGTGCCAGCTCCCGAGAGACCTATAATTCACCCCTCCACTTT CASSRETYNSPLHF
TRBD1 - TRBJ1-1 TRBV4-3 TGCGCCAGCAGCCAAGGGACAGGATTCACTGAAGCTTTCTTT CASSQGTGFTEAFF
TRBD1 - TRBJ1-2 TRBV7-2 TGTGCCAGCAGCTCCGACAGGGCAGCTGGCTACACCTTC CASSSDRAAGYTF
- - TRBJ1-1 TRBV5-1 TGCGCCAGCAGCTTGGGGGCAGGAATGAACACTGAAGCTTTCTTT CASSLGAGMNTEAFF
- - TRBJ1-3 TRBV6-6 TGTGCCAGCACCCGTGGGGGACTCTCTGGAAACACCATATATTTT CASTRGGLSGNTIYF
- - TRBJ2-3 TRBV6-4 TGTGCCAGCAGTGGTACGGGGGAGCCAAACACAGATACGCAGTATTTT CASSGTGEPNTDTQYF
- - TRBJ1-5 TRBV19 TGTGCCAGTAGTATATCGGGGTCCAATCAGCCCCAGCATTTT CASSISGSNQPQHF
- - TRBJ2-5 TRBV7-2 TGTGCCAGCAGCTCCTTCAGGACGGAGGGGGAGACCCAGTACTTC CASSSFRTEGETQYF
TRBD2 - TRBJ2-1 TRBV9 TGTGCCAGCAGCGTAGGTCCTAGCGGGGTTGAGCAGTTCTTC CASSVGPSGVEQFF
- - TRBJ1-2 TRBV4-3 TGCGCCAGCAGCCAAGATGGAGTTAACTATGGCTACACCTTC CASSQDGVNYGYTF
- - TRBJ1-1 TRBV6-5 TGTGCCAGCAGTTCCGGGGGGGCGTACACTGAAGCTTTCTTT CASSSGGAYTEAFF
- - TRBJ1-6 TRBV14 TGTGCCAGCAGCCTCGAAAGGAGGACAGCCTATAATTCACCCCTCCACTTT CASSLERRTAYNSPLHF
TRBD1 - TRBJ1-2 TRBV6-5 TGTGCCAGCAACCCTACAGGGGGCAGGAACTATGGCTACACCTTC CASNPTGGRNYGYTF
- - TRBJ1-5 TRBV28 TGTGCCAGCAGCCTCTTAATTCAGCCCCAGCATTTT CASSLLIQPQHF
- once TRBJ1-1 TRBV28 TGTGCCAGCAGTCCCCCAGCAGGGTTGTACACTGAAGCTTTCTTT CASSPPAGLYTEAFF
- - TRBJ2-2 TRBV28 TGTGCCAGCAGTGCCCTGGCCCTCACCGGGGAGCTGTTTTTT CASSALALTGELFF
- - TRBJ2-1 TRBV6-4 TGTGCCAGCAGTGACAGCCCGCTCTCAGGTAATGAGCAGTTCTTC CASSDSPLSGNEQFF
- once TRBJ1-3 TRBV7-9 TGTGCCAGCAGCCTAACCCTACAGGGAAGTGGAAACACCATATATTTT CASSLTLQGSGNTIYF
- once TRBJ1-1 TRBV19 TGTGCCAGTAGTATCGGTCTGCTTATGAACACTGAAGCTTTCTTT CASSIGLLMNTEAFF
TRBD1 - TRBJ1-2 TRBV30 TGTGCCTGGAGTGTCAACAGGGGCTATGGCTACACCTTC CAWSVNRGYGYTF
TRBD1 - TRBJ2-4 TRBV7-9 TGTGCCAGCAGCTTAGCGTCGCGCGTTTCAGGGGGTCAGTACTTC CASSLASRVSGGQYF
TRBD2 once TRBJ2-5 TRBV9 TGTGCCAGCAGCGAGGCCCGTGGAGCGGGGGGGCGGGAGACCCAGTACTTC CASSEARGAGGRETQYF
- - TRBJ2-7 TRBV3-1/TRBV3-2 TGTGCCAGCAGCCATTCGACAGCGACACAGTACGAGCAGTACTTC CASSHSTATQYEQYF
TRBD1 - TRBJ1-6 TRBV6-6 TGTGCCAGCAGTTACGATGGGACAGTTTATAATTCACCCCTCCACTTT CASSYDGTVYNSPLHF
TRBD1 - TRBJ1-1 TRBV27 TGTGCCAGCAGTTTACGGCCGGCAGGACAGGGGTCTGAAGCTTTCTTT CASSLRPAGQGSEAFF
TRBD1 - TRBJ1-5 TRBV19 TGTGCCAGTAGTATAAGGGACAGTCATAGCAATCAGCCCCAGCATTTT CASSIRDSHSNQPQHF
TRBD1 - TRBJ1-4 TRBV5-6 TGTGCCAGCAGCGTCTGGGACAGAAGGCTGGAAAAACTGTTTTTT CASSVWDRRLEKLFF
TRBD2 - TRBJ2-1 TRBV28 TGTGCCACCATCACGGGGGGGCCCCACAATGAGCAGTTCTTC CATITGGPHNEQFF
- once TRBJ2-7 TRBV5-6 TGTGCCAGCAGCTGGAGGGGAGGTAACGAGCAGTACTTC CASSWRGGNEQYF
- once TRBJ1-3 TRBV19 TGTGCCAGTAGTCTGAACCTAGACACAGGACGAAACACCATATATTTT CASSLNLDTGRNTIYF
- - TRBJ1-1 TRBV18 TGTGCCAGCTCACCCCTACAACCCTGGGGAGGGAACACTGAAGCTTTCTTT CASSPLQPWGGNTEAFF
TRBD1 - TRBJ1-5 TRBV7-8 TGTGCCAGCAGCCTACCGGGACAGGGCGGCAATCAGCCCCAGCATTTT CASSLPGQGGNQPQHF
- once TRBJ2-3 TRBV30 TGTGCCTGGATCGGGAAGGGCACAGATACGCAGTATTTT CAWIGKGTDTQYF
TRBD1 - TRBJ2-7 TRBV9 TGTGCCAGCAGCCCCCGTGGGACAGGGGCCTACGAGCAGTACTTC CASSPRGTGAYEQYF
- - TRBJ2-1 TRBV14 TGTGCCAGCAGACTCAGCGGGTCTCCCCAGGGAGTAGGCTACAATGAGCAGTTCTTC CASRLSGSPQGVGYNEQFF
TRBD2 - TRBJ2-5 TRBV5-1 TGCGCCACCTCACTAGCGGGGGCCATCCAAGAGACCCAGTACTTC CATSLAGAIQETQYF
- - TRBJ2-7 TRBV21-1 TGTGCCAGCAGCAATGGGACAGTGGTAGCTGAGCAGTACTTC CASSNGTVVAEQYF
TRBD2 - TRBJ2-7 TRBV7-2 TGTGCCAGCAGCTTAAAGGGACTAGCCTACTACGAGCAGTACTTC CASSLKGLAYYEQYF
TRBD1 - TRBJ1-1 TRBV15 TGTGCCACCAGCACAGGGGGGAACACTGAAGCTTTCTTT CATSTGGNTEAFF
- - TRBJ2-5 TRBV6-6 TGTGCCACCACCCTAGTGGGAGAGACCCAGTACTTC CATTLVGETQYF
- - TRBJ2-7 TRBV7-9 TGTGCCAGCAGCTCCCGGACAGAAAACTACGAGCAGTACTTC CASSSRTENYEQYF
- once TRBJ1-2 TRBV30 TGTGCCTGGAGTGCAGGAGGGGGCTACACCTTC CAWSAGGGYTF
- - TRBJ1-5 TRBV20-1 TGCAGTGTCGCCCCAGATCAGCCCCAGCATTTT CSVAPDQPQHF
TRBD1 once TRBJ1-5 TRBV5-8 TGTGCCAGCAGCTTAAACCGGGACAGGGGATATAGCAATCAGCCCCAGCATTTT CASSLNRDRGYSNQPQHF
- - TRBJ1-1 TRBV14 TGTGCCAGCAGCGATTTGGGACAAGGGCTCAAGGGAACTGAAGCTTTCTTT CASSDLGQGLKGTEAFF
TRBD1 - TRBJ1-5 TRBV2 TGTGCCAGCAGCCCAATACAGGGGGGCAATCAGCCCCAGCATTTT CASSPIQGGNQPQHF
- - TRBJ1-2 TRBV20-1 TGCAGTGCTCAGGACAGCTATGGCTACACCTTC CSAQDSYGYTF
- - TRBJ2-3 TRBV4-3 TGCGCCAGCAGCCAAACCAAGACTAGCACAGATACGCAGTATTTT CASSQTKTSTDTQYF
TRBD1 - TRBJ1-1 TRBV5-6 TGTGCCAGCAGCTTGGCACAGGGGACCTCTGAAGCTTTCTTT CASSLAQGTSEAFF
- few TRBJ2-5 TRBV6-6 TGTGCCAGCAGTTACGGAGCTGGTCAAGAGACCCAGTACTTC CASSYGAGQETQYF
TRBD1 - TRBJ1-2 TRBV6-5 TGTGCCAGCAGTCTAGGACAGGGGGCGCGGGGCTACACCTTC CASSLGQGARGYTF
- once TRBJ1-3 TRBV7-3 TGTGCCAGCAGCTCAAGCGGGGGTGCTGGAAACACCATATATTTT CASSSSGGAGNTIYF
TRBD2 - TRBJ2-1 TRBV13 TGTGCCAGCAGCTCCAGGACTAGCGGGGTGTACAATGAGCAGTTCTTC CASSSRTSGVYNEQFF
- - TRBJ1-2 TRBV20-1 TGCAGCCCAGGGAATCGCGGCTACACCTTC CSPGNRGYTF
TRBD2 - TRBJ2-2 TRBV19 TGTGCCAGTAGTATTAGAGGACTAGCGGGGGGCATCGGGGAGCTGTTTTTT CASSIRGLAGGIGELFF
- - TRBJ1-5 TRBV9 TGTGCCAGCAGCGATTCGGGTTCCTATCAGCCCCAGCATTTT CASSDSGSYQPQHF
TRBD1 - TRBJ2-1 TRBV7-6 TGTGCCAGCAGCTTAGGACAGGGGGTCAATGAGCAGTTCTTC CASSLGQGVNEQFF
- - TRBJ2-5 TRBV3-1/TRBV3-2 TGTGCCAGCAGCCAAGAGGACTTCTTGCAAGAGACCCAGTACTTC CASSQEDFLQETQYF
TRBD1 - TRBJ1-1 TRBV14 TGTGCCAGCAGCCTACGGACAGGGGCGAAGAACACTGAAGCTTTCTTT CASSLRTGAKNTEAFF